This TCR beta chain was retrieved from a study of beta chain features in type 1 diabetes. Whole-study results and caveats: Compared to healthy donors, patients appeared to have naive, central memory and Treg TCRB repertoires that were more alike. Reduced insertions and increased deletions marked VDJ junctions in type 1 diabetes patients. It was not settled here whether HLA type affects TCRB rearrangement. When Type 1 diabetes patients were examined, their TCRB CDR3s proved moderately but significantly shorter in all four CD4+ subsets.

Every donor provided one heparinised blood draw, which averaged roughly 120 mL. V gave up 4 bases and J gave up 4 bases; unmatched junction bases: 8. CDR3 length: 15 amino acids. Germline V lookup: CDR1 SGHRS, CDR2 YFSETQ. This clone was found a few times. Antigen unknown. Expressed TCRB transcripts were sequenced because the entire RNA isolate underwent reverse transcription. Sequencing used immunoSEQ multiplex PCR; TCRdb keeps in-frame clones, though not all of them. The data show a few hundred thousand clones, about 13% seen once. The chain combines TRBV5-1 with TRBJ2-3; TRBD1 matches 8 bases. The TCR originated in a woman aged 18-29 years with type 1 diabetes. Sequenced: naive CD4+ T cells from blood. Here the CDR3 reads CASSPTGQGADTQYF. CDR3 DNA sequence: TGCGCCAGCAGCCCAACTGGACAGGGAGCAGATACGCAGTATTTT.